This TCR beta chain was observed in a study of T-cell reconstitution after alpha-beta-depleted transplantation in children (dated by TCRdb to the mid-2010s). Regarding the complete study: Using TCR repertoire profiling, the study followed T-cell immune reconstitution in a quantitative way in children after TCRalphabeta/CD19-depleted allogeneic hematopoietic cell transplantation.

Reading from cysteine to phenylalanine, the CDR3 counts 13 amino acids. Only the CDR3 part of the read is kept: 39 bases, read in frame from the first base. V is reduced by 4 bases and J by 4 bases, leaving a spacing of 8 bases between them. CDR1 is given as MNHNS and CDR2 as SASEGT, both from the germline V gene. The sample's treatment or condition label, decoded: allogeneic hematopoietic cell transplantation with graft depleted of TCRalphabeta T cells and CD19 B cells. The children who served as transplant recipients had been given grafts of TCRalphabeta/CD19-depleted allogeneic hematopoietic cells. As concerns this clonotype: Its antigen is still unknown. Base qualities are not at hand, and no much larger clone is one base apart.

Preparation of the library involved PCR. Sequenced on an Illumina HiSeq 2500. Molecular barcoding was employed in the preparation of TCR libraries, with unique molecular identifiers being used to normalize TCRbeta repertoire quantification. Using fastp trimming at Q25 and MiXCR clonotype assembly, TCRdb reanalyzed the public sequencing data and kept in-frame beta chains. Each CDR3 protein gets just one entry, which takes the most common genes and DNA from the rows behind it. The sample table shows 100,000 to 120,000 distinct CDR3 sequences, and 5% to 8% are seen once. Of the sample, 23% falls within the top ten clones. What the research found in general, with its limitations: Hyperexpanded clone frequencies declined over subsequent months; after one year, T-cell counts and TCRbeta diversity were mostly attributed to newly produced T cells. In some patients, the high TCRbeta diversity seen at day 60 was put down to recipient T cells and intrathymic progenitors that had survived conditioning. About two months after transplant, the apparently early recovery of alphabetaT-cell counts reportedly depended on just several hundred clones that had expanded rapidly and came from non-depleted graft cells.

Source: PBMCs, mostly from graft donor cells, taken 360 days after TCRalphabeta/CD19-depleted stem cell transplant. This chain is built from TRBV6-1 and TRBJ2-1; the D segment cannot be called with confidence. This TCR was recovered from a male patient between 2 and 15 years old who had a stem cell transplant for acute lymphoblastic leukemia, so the T cells may come from the graft donor. The CDR3 reads CASSVGRYNEQFF. The nucleotide sequence reads as follows: TGTGCCAGCAGTGTAGGACGTTACAATGAGCAGTTCTTC.